This T cell receptor (beta chain) originates from a study of blood T cells in healthy people across ages. Worth noting for this clonotype: Its antigen remains unknown.

Study-wide findings and caveats: Long-lived donors carried more naive CD4+ cells and greater diversity than aged donors. Estimated diversity that came from one million T cells was considered an underestimate. Lack of knowledge of donor CMV status possibly confounded expanded clonotype changes.

For the second PCR, which ran for roughly 6 to 12 cycles, a sample-barcoded 5' primer and a J-beta primer mix were used. A tag from a template-switch adaptor with 12 random nucleotides marked each cDNA molecule. A single record per CDR3 protein comes from TCRdb applying MiXCR to the 5' RACE reads. The sample carries 890,000 or so distinct CDR3 sequences, 62% recorded once. The V end lost 5 bases, the J end lost 0 bases, and 14 bases lay between the germline ends. CDR1 LNHNV and CDR2 YYDKDF come from the germline V gene (reference sequence). The CDR3 sequence is 15 residues long. Sequenced input: blood. The chain joins TRBV15 to TRBJ2-7, with D possibly being TRBD1 or TRBD2 (5 bases each). This receptor was identified in a man in his thirties or forties in good health. The CDR3 reads CATSAHTRGSYEQYF. CDR3 bases: TGTGCCACCAGCGCCCATACGAGGGGCTCCTACGAGCAGTACTTC. Full variable domain (outside the CDR3, taken from reference TRBV15 and TRBJ2-7): DAMVIQNPRYQVTQFGKPVTLSCSQTLNHNVMYWYQQKSSQAPKLLFHYYDKDFNNEADTPDNFQSRRPNTSFCFLDIRSPGLGDTAMYLCATSAHTRGSYEQYFGPGTRLTVT.